This is a list of T cell receptor beta chains from one sample in a study of CD8 T cells in Susac syndrome. Each CDR3 protein gets one entry after TCRdb re-called the immunoSEQ multiplex PCR reads with MiXCR. The sample carries about 120,000 distinct CDR3 sequences, around 94% recorded once. Material for sequencing was CD4+ T cells from PBMCs. These receptors originate from a human donor with multiple sclerosis. Each CDR3 is given with its conserved first and last residue. D genes are given only for firm matches. The listing skips clone size in some rows; elsewhere it reads once, few, many or a size class.

D	size	V	J	DNA	CDR3
TRBD1	.	TRBV27	TRBJ1-2	TGTGCCAGCAGTACTACAGGGGCTTACTATGGCTACACCTTC	CASSTTGAYYGYTF
.	.	TRBV13	TRBJ2-7	TGTGCCAGCAGCTTAGGGGGGTGGGACATCAGCTCCTACGAGCAGTACTTC	CASSLGGWDISSYEQYF
.	.	TRBV29-1	TRBJ2-2	TGCAGCGTTGGAGGGGTCTCATACACCGGGGAGCTGTTTTTT	CSVGGVSYTGELFF
.	.	TRBV10-3	TRBJ1-5	TGTGCCATCAGTGGGACTTTCGATCAGCCCCAGCATTTT	CAISGTFDQPQHF
TRBD1	.	TRBV27	TRBJ2-7	TGTGCCAGCAGGTCCCGGGACAGGGGCTACGAGCAGTACTTC	CASRSRDRGYEQYF
.	.	TRBV3-1	TRBJ2-2	TGTGCCAGCAGCCAAGGAGGGTTGAACACCGGGGAGCTGTTTTTT	CASSQGGLNTGELFF
TRBD1	.	TRBV5-1	TRBJ1-4	TGCGCCAGCAGCCGTCTTGGGACAGATGAAAAACTGTTTTTT	CASSRLGTDEKLFF
TRBD2	.	TRBV3-1	TRBJ2-1	TGTGCCAGCAGCGCCGGGGGGGGAGGAAACAATGAGCAGTTCTTC	CASSAGGGGNNEQFF
.	.	TRBV6-5	TRBJ2-1	TGTGCCAGCACAGAACCCCACCGGAATGAGCAGTTCTTC	CASTEPHRNEQFF
.	.	TRBV28	TRBJ2-5	TGTGCCAGCAGTACCCGCAGACCACAAGAGACCCAGTACTTC	CASSTRRPQETQYF
TRBD1	few	TRBV5-1	TRBJ1-4	TGCGCCAGCAGCTCCATGACAGGGGGCGGAAAACTGTTTTTT	CASSSMTGGGKLFF
.	once	TRBV28	TRBJ1-2	TGTGCCATCCACGACACAAACTATGGCTACACCTTC	CAIHDTNYGYTF
.	.	TRBV6-6	TRBJ2-5	TGTGCCAGCAGTTACGGGACACAACCGACTCAAGAGACCCAGTACTTC	CASSYGTQPTQETQYF
.	.	TRBV30	TRBJ1-1	TGTGCCTGGAGTGGGACGCTGAAAACTGAAGCTTTCTTT	CAWSGTLKTEAFF
.	.	TRBV14	TRBJ2-1	TGTGCCAGCAGCCCCCAGGTCCCCAACTACAATGAGCAGTTCTTC	CASSPQVPNYNEQFF
.	.	TRBV11-2	TRBJ1-6	TGTGCCAGCCGACGTTGGGCGGCATATAATTCACCCCTCCACTTT	CASRRWAAYNSPLHF
TRBD1	.	TRBV12-3/TRBV12-4	TRBJ2-1	TGTGCCAGCAGTTTAGAACAGGGGGTATATGAGCAGTTCTTC	CASSLEQGVYEQFF
.	.	TRBV9	TRBJ1-1	TGTGCCAGCAGCGTAGAGGTGAGCACTGAAGCTTTCTTT	CASSVEVSTEAFF
.	.	TRBV18	TRBJ2-1	TGTGCCAGCTCACCCGCGCCCCCTGGGCGGGCCCTCCCGACCGATGAGCAGTTCTTC	CASSPAPPGRALPTDEQFF
.	once	TRBV12-3/TRBV12-4	TRBJ1-5	TGTGCCAGCAGTTTGAGGTATAGCAATCAGCCCCAGCATTTT	CASSLRYSNQPQHF
TRBD1	.	TRBV25-1	TRBJ2-2	TGTGCCAGCACCAGACAGGGAATGGCCGGGGAGCTGTTTTTT	CASTRQGMAGELFF
.	once	TRBV27	TRBJ2-5	TGTGCCAGCAGTAGGTCTTACGGTGAAGAGACCCAGTACTTC	CASSRSYGEETQYF
TRBD2	.	TRBV4-2	TRBJ2-5	TGTGCCAGCAGCCCTCTAGCGGGCCGAGGGGAGACCCAGTACTTC	CASSPLAGRGETQYF
TRBD2	.	TRBV11-2	TRBJ2-1	TGTGCCAGCACCCTCATAGCGGGAGGGACCGGTGAGCAGTTCTTC	CASTLIAGGTGEQFF
.	.	TRBV29-1	TRBJ2-4	TGCAGCGTTGGGGAACAGTCGGCCAAAAACATTCAGTACTTC	CSVGEQSAKNIQYF
.	.	TRBV24-1	TRBJ1-1	TGTGCCATTATAGGGACGGTGAACACTGAAGCTTTCTTT	CAIIGTVNTEAFF
TRBD2	once	TRBV6-2/TRBV6-3	TRBJ2-3	TGTGCCAGCAGTTACTCGAGGGCGGGAGGTATGGATACGCAGTATTTT	CASSYSRAGGMDTQYF
TRBD2	.	TRBV7-2	TRBJ2-7	TGTGCCAGCAGACCTAGCGGGAGAGCCTACGAGCAGTACTTC	CASRPSGRAYEQYF
TRBD2	.	TRBV7-9	TRBJ2-5	TGTGCCAGCAGCCTAGCAGCTAGCGGGAGGGAGACCCAGTACTTC	CASSLAASGRETQYF
TRBD1	.	TRBV29-1	TRBJ1-6	TGCAGCGTTGAGAGTCAGGGGGTGGGTTCACCCCTCCACTTT	CSVESQGVGSPLHF
.	once	TRBV5-1	TRBJ2-5	TGCGCCAGCAGCTTGGCGGTTCAAGAGACCCAGTACTTC	CASSLAVQETQYF
TRBD1	.	TRBV3-1	TRBJ1-1	TGTGCCAGCAGCCTAAAGACAGGGATGGTCACTGAAGCTTTCTTT	CASSLKTGMVTEAFF
.	.	TRBV6-5	TRBJ1-2	TGTGCCAGCAGGAACCAGGCAAAGAATGGCTACACCTTC	CASRNQAKNGYTF
.	.	TRBV5-1	TRBJ1-1	TGCGCCAGCAGCTTAGGTGGACTCGGGGGACGGTACACTGAAGCTTTCTTT	CASSLGGLGGRYTEAFF
.	.	TRBV29-1	TRBJ2-1	TGCAGCGTTAAACTTCTCCACTCCTACAATGAGCAGTTCTTC	CSVKLLHSYNEQFF
.	.	TRBV5-1	TRBJ2-1	TGCGCCAGCAGCTCAATAGGGATCGATGAGCAGTTCTTC	CASSSIGIDEQFF
.	.	TRBV7-9	TRBJ1-1	TGTGCCAGCAGCCCCGAGGGCGGGGAGAACACTGAAGCTTTCTTT	CASSPEGGENTEAFF
TRBD1	.	TRBV20-1	TRBJ1-1	TGCAGTGCGCCCCGAATACAGGGGGCGCCGAACACTGAAGCTTTCTTT	CSAPRIQGAPNTEAFF
.	.	TRBV3-1	TRBJ1-1	TGTGCCAGCAGCGCACGACAGGAGAACACTGAAGCTTTCTTT	CASSARQENTEAFF
.	.	TRBV4-1	TRBJ2-5	TGCGCCAGTGGGGGGAACCTGCAAGAGACCCAGTACTTC	CASGGNLQETQYF
.	.	TRBV7-2	TRBJ2-5	TGTGCCAGCAGCTTAGCGGCCCGACAAGAGACCCAGTACTTC	CASSLAARQETQYF
.	.	TRBV28	TRBJ2-1	TGTGCCAGCAGCCCTTTGCAGGCGAAGTTCTTC	CASSPLQAKFF
.	.	TRBV5-4	TRBJ1-5	TGTGCCAGCAGCTTGGAGGGGCGCGATCAGCCCCAGCATTTT	CASSLEGRDQPQHF
.	.	TRBV3-1	TRBJ1-1	TGTGCCAGCAGCCAAGCATGGGCCGGGCGCACTGAAGCTTTCTTT	CASSQAWAGRTEAFF
.	.	TRBV19	TRBJ1-2	TGTGCCAGTACCCCGGGTCGGAACTATGGCTACACCTTC	CASTPGRNYGYTF
TRBD1	.	TRBV29-1	TRBJ1-1	TGCAGCGTTGAAGATCCCGCAGGGGGCGCATCTGAAGCTTTCTTT	CSVEDPAGGASEAFF
TRBD1	.	TRBV7-2	TRBJ2-7	TGTGCCAGCACCAGGGACAGCTACGAGCAGTACTTC	CASTRDSYEQYF
.	once	TRBV21-1	TRBJ1-3	TGTGCCAGCAGCAAAGTAGGAGGGAGGAACACCATATATTTT	CASSKVGGRNTIYF
.	.	TRBV14	TRBJ1-1	TGTGCCAGCAGCCCCACAGCATATGAAGCTTTCTTT	CASSPTAYEAFF
.	.	TRBV5-1	TRBJ1-4	TGCGCCAGCAGCCGGGAGGCAACTAATGAAAAACTGTTTTTT	CASSREATNEKLFF
.	.	TRBV3-1	TRBJ2-2	TGTGCCAGCAGCCTCCGGTCCACCGGGGAGCTGTTTTTT	CASSLRSTGELFF
.	.	TRBV29-1	TRBJ1-3	TGCAGCGTTGAAATATCCTCTGGAAACACCATATATTTT	CSVEISSGNTIYF
.	few	TRBV12-3/TRBV12-4	TRBJ2-5	TGTGCCAGCAGTTCCCGGGACTTCCAAGAGACCCAGTACTTC	CASSSRDFQETQYF